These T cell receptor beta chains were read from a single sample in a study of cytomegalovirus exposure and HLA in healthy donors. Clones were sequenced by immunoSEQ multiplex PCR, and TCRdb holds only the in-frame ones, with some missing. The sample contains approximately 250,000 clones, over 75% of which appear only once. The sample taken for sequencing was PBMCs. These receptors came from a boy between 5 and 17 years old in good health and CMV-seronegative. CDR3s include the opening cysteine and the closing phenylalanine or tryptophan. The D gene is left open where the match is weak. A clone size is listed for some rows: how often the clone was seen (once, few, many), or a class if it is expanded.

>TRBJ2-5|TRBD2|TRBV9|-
TGTGCCAGCAGCCCCCCTCTGGGGGTTAGCGGGGGCCAAGAGACCCAGTACTTC
CASSPPLGVSGGQETQYF
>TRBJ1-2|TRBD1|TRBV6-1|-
TGTGCCAGCAGTGGGACAAGAGAGGGGGCTATTCGTGGCTACACCTTC
CASSGTREGAIRGYTF
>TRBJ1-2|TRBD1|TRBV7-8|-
TGTGCCAGCAGCTTAGATCCAGGGGGCAATGGCTACACCTTC
CASSLDPGGNGYTF
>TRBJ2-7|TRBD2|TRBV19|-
TGTGCCAGTAGTATAGATGCTAGCGGGAGTAAAAACCCTAGGGGCGCTGAGCAGTACTTC
CASSIDASGSKNPRGAEQYF
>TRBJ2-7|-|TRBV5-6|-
TGTGCCAGCAGCACGATAGATTCCCACGAGCAGTACTTC
CASSTIDSHEQYF
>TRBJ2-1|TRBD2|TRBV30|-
TGTGCCTGGAGTGGAAGTAGCGGGAAGTGGAATTTCTTC
CAWSGSSGKWNFF
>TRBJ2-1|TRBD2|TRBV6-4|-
TGTGCCAGCGGGACTACCTCCTACAATGAGCAGTTCTTC
CASGTTSYNEQFF
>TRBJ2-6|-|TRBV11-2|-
TGTGCCAGCAGCTCTCTGCGGAGGTCTGGGGCCAACGTCCTGACTTTC
CASSSLRRSGANVLTF
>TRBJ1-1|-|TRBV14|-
TGTGCCAGCAGCCAATTCAAAAACACTGAAGCTTTCTTT
CASSQFKNTEAFF
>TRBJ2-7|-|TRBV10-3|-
TGTGCCATCAGGACGAGGAACGAGCAGTACTTC
CAIRTRNEQYF
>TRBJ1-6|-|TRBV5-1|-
TGCGCCAGCAGTAACGGGGTGCGGGATTGCCCCCTCCACTTT
CASSNGVRDCPLHF
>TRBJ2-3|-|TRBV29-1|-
TGCAGCGTTGAGGGCTTTAGGGGTCAGACAGATACGCAGTATTTT
CSVEGFRGQTDTQYF
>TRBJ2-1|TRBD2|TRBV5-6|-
TGTGCCAGCAGCTTGCCTAGCGGGGGGGTTTACAATGAGCAGTTCTTC
CASSLPSGGVYNEQFF
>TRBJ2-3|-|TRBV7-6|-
TGTGCCAGCACCCTTACAGGGATGGCAGATACGCAGTATTTT
CASTLTGMADTQYF
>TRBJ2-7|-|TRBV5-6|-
TGTGCCAGCAGCGAGATGACAGGAGCCTACGAGCAGTACTTC
CASSEMTGAYEQYF
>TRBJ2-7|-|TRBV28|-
TGTGCCAGCAGTTTGCCTAGCTCCTACGAGCAGTACTTC
CASSLPSSYEQYF
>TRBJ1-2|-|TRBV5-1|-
TGCGCCAGCAGCTTGTTTCAGGGGCGAGACTATGGCTACACCTTC
CASSLFQGRDYGYTF
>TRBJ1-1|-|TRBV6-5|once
TGTGCCAGCTCCCAGGGCCGTATGAACACTGAAGCTTTCTTT
CASSQGRMNTEAFF
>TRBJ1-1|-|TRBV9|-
TGTGCCAGCAGCGTAGGTTCGGTTGTGAACACTGAAGCTTTCTTT
CASSVGSVVNTEAFF
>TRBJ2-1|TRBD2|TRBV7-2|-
TGTGCCAGCAGCTTATGGACTAGCGGGAGGTCCAATGAGCAGTTCTTC
CASSLWTSGRSNEQFF
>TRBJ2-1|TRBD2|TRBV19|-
TGTGCCAGTAGTAAGACTAGCGGACATCACAATGAGCAGTTCTTC
CASSKTSGHHNEQFF
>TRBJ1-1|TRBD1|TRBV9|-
TGTGCCAGCAGCGTAGGGGACAGCTACACTGAAGCTTTCTTT
CASSVGDSYTEAFF
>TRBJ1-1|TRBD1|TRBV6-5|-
TGTGCCAGCAGTTACGCGAACAGGGGTTACACTGAAGCTTTCTTT
CASSYANRGYTEAFF
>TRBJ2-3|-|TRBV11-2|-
TGTGCCAGCAGCCCACGCGGGTTAAGCACAGATACGCAGTATTTT
CASSPRGLSTDTQYF
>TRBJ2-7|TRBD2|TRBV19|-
TGTGCCAGTAGGCCGGGGGTGGGCGGGGGATACGAGCAGTACTTC
CASRPGVGGGYEQYF
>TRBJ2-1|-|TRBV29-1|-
TGCAGCGTTGTTTGGACCGTGGCGGGTGAGCAGTTCTTC
CSVVWTVAGEQFF
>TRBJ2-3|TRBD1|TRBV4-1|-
TGCGCCAGCAGCCAAGGGACAGGGGGAAACACAGATACGCAGTATTTT
CASSQGTGGNTDTQYF
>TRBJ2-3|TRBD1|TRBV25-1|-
TGTGCCAGCAGTGGGGGGACAGGGGGAACAGATACGCAGTATTTT
CASSGGTGGTDTQYF
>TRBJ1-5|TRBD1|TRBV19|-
TGTGCCAGTAGTATACAAGGGCAGGGGGGTCAGCCCCAGCATTTT
CASSIQGQGGQPQHF
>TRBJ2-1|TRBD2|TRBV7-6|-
TGTGCCAGCAGCCCGGGGGGCGGGAGGGCCTACAATGAGCAGTTCTTC
CASSPGGGRAYNEQFF
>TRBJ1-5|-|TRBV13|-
TGTGCCAGCAGCTTAGGCGGCAGGGCTCCTTATCAGCCCCAGCATTTT
CASSLGGRAPYQPQHF
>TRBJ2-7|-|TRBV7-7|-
TGTGCCAGCAGCTTAGGGGCAGGCTACGAGCAGTACTTC
CASSLGAGYEQYF
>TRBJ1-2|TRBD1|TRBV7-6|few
TGTGCCAGCAGCTTAGGCCGGGGGACAGGGGGGGCCTATGGCTACACCTTC
CASSLGRGTGGAYGYTF
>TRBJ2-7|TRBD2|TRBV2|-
TGTGCCAGCAGTGAGTTGGTAGCGGGAAGCTACGAGCAGTACTTC
CASSELVAGSYEQYF
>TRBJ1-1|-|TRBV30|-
TGTGCCTGGACCCACACGGGGTGGATAGCTTTCTTT
CAWTHTGWIAFF
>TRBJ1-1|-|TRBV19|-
TGTGCCAGTAGTATTCTCGGAAGACTAGAGAACACTGAAGCTTTCTTT
CASSILGRLENTEAFF
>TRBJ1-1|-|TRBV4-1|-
TGCGCCAGCAGCCCTCCAGGGGCGAACACTGAAGCTTTCTTT
CASSPPGANTEAFF
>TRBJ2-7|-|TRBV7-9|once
TGTGCCACCTCGACTGGGAGCTCCTACGAGCAGTACTTC
CATSTGSSYEQYF
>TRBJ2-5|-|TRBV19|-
TGTGCCAGTAGTATAGCTTGGGGGAGGCGGACGGAGACCCAGTACTTC
CASSIAWGRRTETQYF
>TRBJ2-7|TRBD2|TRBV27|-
TGTGCCAGCAGTTTTACTAGCGGGAACCCCTACGAGCAGTACTTC
CASSFTSGNPYEQYF
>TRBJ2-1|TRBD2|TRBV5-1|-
TGCGCCAGCAGCTTGGGACTAGCGGGAGCCGATGAGCAGTTCTTC
CASSLGLAGADEQFF
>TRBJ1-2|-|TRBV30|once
TGTGCCTGGAGTCCCCCTGGCGGGTATAACTATGGCTACACCTTC
CAWSPPGGYNYGYTF
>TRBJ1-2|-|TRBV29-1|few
TGCAGCGTTGAAGATCGCAGGGGAGAAGATGGCTACACCTTC
CSVEDRRGEDGYTF
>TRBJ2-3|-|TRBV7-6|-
TGTGCCAGCAGCTTGAGGGTTCGGGGTACAAGCACAGATACGCAGTATTTT
CASSLRVRGTSTDTQYF
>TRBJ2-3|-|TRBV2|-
TGTGCCAGCAGTAGCGGATTCACAGATACGCAGTATTTT
CASSSGFTDTQYF
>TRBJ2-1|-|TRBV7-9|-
TGTGCCAGCAGCTTACTAGAGGCGGGCAATGAGCAGTTCTTC
CASSLLEAGNEQFF
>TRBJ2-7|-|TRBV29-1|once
TGCAGCGTCCAGGGGCGTTTGACCTACGAGCAGTACTTC
CSVQGRLTYEQYF
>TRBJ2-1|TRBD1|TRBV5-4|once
TGTGCCAGCAGCTTGGTACAGGGGGCAAATGAGCAGTTCTTC
CASSLVQGANEQFF
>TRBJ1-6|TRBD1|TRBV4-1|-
TGCGCCAGCAGCCAAGATACCGGGACAGGGCTTCCACCCCTCCACTTT
CASSQDTGTGLPPLHF
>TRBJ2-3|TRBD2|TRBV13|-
TGTGCCAGCAGCTTATTCGCGGGGGGGTTTAGCACAGATACGCAGTATTTT
CASSLFAGGFSTDTQYF
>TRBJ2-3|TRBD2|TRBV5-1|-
TGCGCCAGCAGCTTGGGTCCCCGAGTAGCGGGAGGGCCGGGAGATACGCAGTATTTT
CASSLGPRVAGGPGDTQYF
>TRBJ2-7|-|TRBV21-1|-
TGTGCCAGCAGCAAAGGGGGAGCACAGGGGGCGGCTGGGGAGCAGTACTTC
CASSKGGAQGAAGEQYF